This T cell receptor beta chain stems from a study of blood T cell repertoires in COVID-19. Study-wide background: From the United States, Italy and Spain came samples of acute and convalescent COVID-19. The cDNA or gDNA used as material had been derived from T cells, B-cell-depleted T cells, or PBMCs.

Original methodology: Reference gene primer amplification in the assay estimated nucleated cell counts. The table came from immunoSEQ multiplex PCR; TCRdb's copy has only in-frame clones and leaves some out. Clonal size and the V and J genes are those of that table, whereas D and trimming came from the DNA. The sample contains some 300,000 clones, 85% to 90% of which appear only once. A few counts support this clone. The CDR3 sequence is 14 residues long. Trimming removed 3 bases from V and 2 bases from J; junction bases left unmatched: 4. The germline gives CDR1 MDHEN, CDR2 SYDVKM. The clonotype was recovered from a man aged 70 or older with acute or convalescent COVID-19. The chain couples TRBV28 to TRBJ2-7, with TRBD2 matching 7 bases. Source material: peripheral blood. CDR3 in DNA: TGTGCCAGCAGTTTGGGAGGGAGCACCTACGAGCAGTACTTC. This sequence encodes CASSLGGSTYEQYF.